This T cell receptor beta chain appears in the sequencing data of a study of lymphopenia after photon versus proton radiotherapy. Study results and caveats: Survival link was tested only in deceased patients; proton benefit remains a possibility. Oligoclonal CD8+ Temra expansion after nadir drove photon patients' diversity drop. Proton therapy kept repertoires fairly stable, unlike photons, which gained effector/memory cells.

This clone is a singleton in its sample. Its antigen is unknown. The junction does not match germline at one end; this may be a read error. Per germline, CDR1 SSHAT and CDR2 FNYEAQ (reference sequence). The CDR3 loop spans 16 amino acids. Method: immunoSEQ multiplex PCR; TCRdb's copy keeps in-frame clones and lacks some. This table has 55,000 to 70,000 clones, just over 90% appearing once. The chain links TRBV7-7 to TRBJ2-3, with TRBD2 matching 12 bases. This receptor was obtained from a woman aged 70-85 years with pancreatic cancer. The sequencing used peripheral blood, collected from a patient treated with photon-based radiotherapy. Here the CDR3 reads CASSLLAGGGTDTQYF. The DNA for the CDR3 is TGTGCTAGCAGCTTACTAGCGGGAGGTGGGACAGATACGCAGTATTTT.